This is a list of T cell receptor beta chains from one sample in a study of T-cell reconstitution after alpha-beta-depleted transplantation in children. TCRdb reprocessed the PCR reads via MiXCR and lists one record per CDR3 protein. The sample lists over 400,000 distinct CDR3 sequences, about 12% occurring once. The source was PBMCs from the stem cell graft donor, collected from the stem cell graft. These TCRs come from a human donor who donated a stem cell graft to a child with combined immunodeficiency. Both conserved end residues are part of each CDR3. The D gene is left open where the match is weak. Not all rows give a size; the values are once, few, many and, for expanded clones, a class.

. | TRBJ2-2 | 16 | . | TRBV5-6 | CASSDPRRHSTGELFF
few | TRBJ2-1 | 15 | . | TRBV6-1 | CASGWGTLLYNEQFF
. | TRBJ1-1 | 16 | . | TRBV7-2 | CASRPGGGWGYTEAFF
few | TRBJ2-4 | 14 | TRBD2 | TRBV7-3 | CASSLRGGVNIQYF
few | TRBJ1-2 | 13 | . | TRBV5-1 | CASSGVTGMGYTF
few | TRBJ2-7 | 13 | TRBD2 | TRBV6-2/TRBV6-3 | CASSFPIAGEQYF
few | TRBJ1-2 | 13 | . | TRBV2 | CAEQGEDTYGYTF
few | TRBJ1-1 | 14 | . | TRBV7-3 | CASSPGTGSTEAFF
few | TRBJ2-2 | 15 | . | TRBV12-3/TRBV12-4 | CASSPRTPATGELFF
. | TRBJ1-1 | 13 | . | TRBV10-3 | CAISELGGTEAFF
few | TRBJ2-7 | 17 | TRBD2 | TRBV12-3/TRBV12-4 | CASSLSTSGRGTDEQYF
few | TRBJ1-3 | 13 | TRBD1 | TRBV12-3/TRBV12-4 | CANTDRVGNTIYF
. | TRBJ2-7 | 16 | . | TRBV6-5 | CASSYSPGARKGEQYF
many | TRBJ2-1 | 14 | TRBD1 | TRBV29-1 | CSVEVTGDMNEQFF
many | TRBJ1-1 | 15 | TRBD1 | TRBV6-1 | CASSPGTGIVTEAFF
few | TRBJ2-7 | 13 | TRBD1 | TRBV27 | CASISYRGGEQYF
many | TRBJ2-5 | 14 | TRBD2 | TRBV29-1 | CSVLTSGSQETQYF
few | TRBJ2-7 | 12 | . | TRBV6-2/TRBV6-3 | CASTLGHYEQYF
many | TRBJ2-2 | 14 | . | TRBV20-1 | CSARSTGRAGELFF
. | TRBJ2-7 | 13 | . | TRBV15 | CATSFKRTYEQYF
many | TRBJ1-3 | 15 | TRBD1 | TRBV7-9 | CASSLAPGGGYTIYF
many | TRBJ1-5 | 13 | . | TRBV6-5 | CASSYDSGKPQHF
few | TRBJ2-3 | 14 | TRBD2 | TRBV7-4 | CASRRSGGTDTQYF
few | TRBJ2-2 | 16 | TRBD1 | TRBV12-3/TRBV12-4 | CASSSTGTGDAGELFF
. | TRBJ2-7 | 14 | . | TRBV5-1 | CASSPQGPLYEQYF
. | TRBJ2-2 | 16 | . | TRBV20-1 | CSAPSQGKTNTGELFF
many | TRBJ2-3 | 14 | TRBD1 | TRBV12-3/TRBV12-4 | CASSFTQGSDTQYF
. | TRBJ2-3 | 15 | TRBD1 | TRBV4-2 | CASSQEGQGGDTQYF
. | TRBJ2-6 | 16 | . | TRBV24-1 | CATSDRGLSGANVLTF
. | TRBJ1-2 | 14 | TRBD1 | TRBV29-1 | CSAEAGQGFYGYTF
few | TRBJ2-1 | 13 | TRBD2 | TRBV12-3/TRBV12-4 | CASSPREDNEQFF
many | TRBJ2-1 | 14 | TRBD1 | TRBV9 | CASSVGTGHNEQFF
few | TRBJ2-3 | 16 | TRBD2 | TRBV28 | CASSFEGGGVTDTQYF